This T cell receptor (beta chain) was sequenced for a study of T cells in Graves' hyperthyroidism and ophthalmopathy. Study findings and constraints: The model identified upcoming ophthalmopathy a median approximately 6.5 months ahead of onset.

TCR beta CDR3 regions were amplified from RNA transcripts. Initially, a first-round RT-PCR of the TCR CDR3 employed the HTBI primer set. A single record per CDR3 protein comes from TCRdb applying MiXCR to the multiplex PCR reads. Altogether 280,000 or so distinct CDR3 sequences are present, less than 30% being singletons, with the ten largest covering approximately 30%. With 5 bases clipped from V and 1 base from J, the junction kept 11 bases outside the gene matches. The germline V gene encodes CDR1 SGHAT and CDR2 FQDESV (reference sequence). The CDR3 extends over 17 amino acids. At least ten counts were recorded for this clonotype. Its matching antigen is unknown. Fresh 10 ml peripheral blood yielded PBMCs.

The sample consisted of blood. The chain recombines TRBV11-1 with TRBJ2-7, with 10 bases identical to TRBD2. This clonotype originated in a man aged 35 to 55 with Graves' hyperthyroidism that later progressed to Graves' ophthalmopathy. CDR3 sequence (DNA): TGTGCCAGCAGCCTGTCGTATACTAGCGGGGATTCCTACGAGCAGTACTTC. Translating gives CASSLSYTSGDSYEQYF.